The source of this T cell receptor (beta chain) is a study of shared clonotypes between healthy human individuals. Turning to this clone: Antigen unknown.

Findings of the study overall: Roughly 4.6% of naive CD4 clonotypes were common to a handful of donors. In the sorted subsets, rarefaction showed sequencing was incomplete despite large depth.

Germline CDR1 and CDR2: SGHTS and YDEGEE. Deletions cut 2 bases from V and 2 bases from J, with 12 bases between. The CDR3 length is 15 residues. Genomic DNA of each subset was evenly split across several immunoSEQ plates. Repertoires were generated with immunoSEQ multiplex PCR, while TCRdb's copy carries only in-frame clones and drops some. The sample holds some 1 million clones; 65% to 75% are singletons and the top ten take approximately 1.5%. The TCR comes from a man aged 18 to 29 in good health. The chain links TRBV5-8 to TRBJ2-3, with D perhaps matching TRBD1 (6 bases). Sequencing used memory CD4+ T cells sorted from blood. Subset described: CD45RA-negative fraction. Here the CDR3 DNA reads TGTGCCAGCAGCTTACGAGGGGGAGTCACAGATACGCAGTATTTT. Translating gives CASSLRGGVTDTQYF. Using reference TRBV5-8 and TRBJ2-3 for the parts outside the CDR3, the full variable domain is EAGVTQSPTHLIKTRGQQATLRCSPISGHTSVYWYQQALGLGLQFLLWYDEGEERNRGNFPPRFSGRQFPNYSSELNVNALELEDSALYLCASSLRGGVTDTQYFGPGTRLTVL.